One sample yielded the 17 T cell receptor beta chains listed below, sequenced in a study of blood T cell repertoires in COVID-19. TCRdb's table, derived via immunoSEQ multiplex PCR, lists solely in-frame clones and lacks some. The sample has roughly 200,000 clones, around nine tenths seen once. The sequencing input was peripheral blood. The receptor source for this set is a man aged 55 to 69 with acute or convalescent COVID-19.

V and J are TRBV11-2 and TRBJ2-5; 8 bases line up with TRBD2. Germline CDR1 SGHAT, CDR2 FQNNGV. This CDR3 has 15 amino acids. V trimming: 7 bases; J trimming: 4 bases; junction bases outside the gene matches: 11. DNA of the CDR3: TGTGCCAGCATGAAAGCCTCGGGACTAGGAGAGACCCAGTACTTC. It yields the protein CASMKASGLGETQYF.

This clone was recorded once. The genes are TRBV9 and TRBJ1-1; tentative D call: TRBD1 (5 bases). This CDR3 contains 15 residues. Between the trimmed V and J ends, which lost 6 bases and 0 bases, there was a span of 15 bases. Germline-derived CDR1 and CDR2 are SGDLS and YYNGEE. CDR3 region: CASKPGNSVNTEAFF. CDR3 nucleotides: TGTGCCAGCAAACCAGGGAACAGTGTGAACACTGAAGCTTTCTTT.

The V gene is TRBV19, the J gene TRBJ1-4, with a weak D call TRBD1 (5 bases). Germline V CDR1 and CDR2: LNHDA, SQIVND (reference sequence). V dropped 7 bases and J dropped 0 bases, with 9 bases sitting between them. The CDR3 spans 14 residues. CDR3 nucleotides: TGTGCCAGTACCATACAGGCAACTAATGAAAAACTGTTTTTT. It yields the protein CASTIQATNEKLFF.

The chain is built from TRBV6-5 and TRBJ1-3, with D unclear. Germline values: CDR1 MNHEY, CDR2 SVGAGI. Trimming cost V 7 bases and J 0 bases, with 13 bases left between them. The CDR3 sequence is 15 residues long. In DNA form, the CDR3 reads TGTGCCAGCACACGATTTCCGAGCTCTGGAAACACCATATATTTT. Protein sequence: CASTRFPSSGNTIYF.

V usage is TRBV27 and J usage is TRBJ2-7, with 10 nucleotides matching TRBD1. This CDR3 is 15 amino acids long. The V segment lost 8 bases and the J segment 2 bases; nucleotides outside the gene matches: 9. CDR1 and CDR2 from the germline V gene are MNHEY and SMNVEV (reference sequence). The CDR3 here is CASSHPGTGAYEQYF. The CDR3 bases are TGTGCCAGCTCACACCCCGGGACAGGGGCCTACGAGCAGTACTTC.

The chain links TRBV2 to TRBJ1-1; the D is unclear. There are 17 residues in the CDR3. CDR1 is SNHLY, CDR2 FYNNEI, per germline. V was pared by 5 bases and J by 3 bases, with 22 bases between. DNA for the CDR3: TGTGCCAGCAGTCCCATCTTAACCCCCACTATCGACACTGAAGCTTTCTTT. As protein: CASSPILTPTIDTEAFF.

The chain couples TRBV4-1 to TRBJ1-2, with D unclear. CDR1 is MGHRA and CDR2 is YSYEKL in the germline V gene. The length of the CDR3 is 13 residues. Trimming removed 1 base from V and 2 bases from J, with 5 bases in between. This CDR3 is CASSQGQNYGYTF. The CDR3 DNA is TGCGCCAGCAGCCAAGGGCAGAACTATGGCTACACCTTC.

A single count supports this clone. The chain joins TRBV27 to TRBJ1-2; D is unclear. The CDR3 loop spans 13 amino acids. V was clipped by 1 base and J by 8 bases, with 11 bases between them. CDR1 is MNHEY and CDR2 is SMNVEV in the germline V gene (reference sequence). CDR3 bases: TGTGCCAGCAGTTTATTACCGGGGAGCGGCTACACCTTC. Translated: CASSLLPGSGYTF.

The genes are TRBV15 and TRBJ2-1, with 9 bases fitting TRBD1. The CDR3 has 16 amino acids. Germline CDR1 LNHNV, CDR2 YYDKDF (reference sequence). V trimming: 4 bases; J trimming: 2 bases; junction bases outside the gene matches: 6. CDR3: CATSTSGTGTYNEQFF. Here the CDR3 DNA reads TGTGCCACCAGCACTTCCGGGACAGGGACCTACAATGAGCAGTTCTTC.

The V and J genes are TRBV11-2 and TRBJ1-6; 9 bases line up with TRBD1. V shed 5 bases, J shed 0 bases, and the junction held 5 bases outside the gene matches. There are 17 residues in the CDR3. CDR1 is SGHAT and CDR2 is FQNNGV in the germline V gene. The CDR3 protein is CASSLGTGSSYNSPLHF. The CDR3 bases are TGTGCCAGCAGCCTCGGGACAGGGAGCTCCTATAATTCACCCCTCCACTTT.

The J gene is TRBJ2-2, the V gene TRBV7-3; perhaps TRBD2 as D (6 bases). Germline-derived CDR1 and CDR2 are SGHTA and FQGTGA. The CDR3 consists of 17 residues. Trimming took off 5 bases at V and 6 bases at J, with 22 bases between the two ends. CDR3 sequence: CASSLSGPWGGSGELFF. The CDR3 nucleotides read TGTGCCAGCAGCCTCAGTGGGCCTTGGGGAGGCTCCGGGGAGCTGTTTTTT. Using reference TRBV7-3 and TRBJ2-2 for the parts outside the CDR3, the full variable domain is GAGVSQTPSNKVTEKGKYVELRCDPISGHTALYWYRQSLGQGPEFLIYFQGTGAADDSGLPNDRFFAVRPEGSVSTLKIQRTERGDSAVYLCASSLSGPWGGSGELFFGEGSRLTVL.

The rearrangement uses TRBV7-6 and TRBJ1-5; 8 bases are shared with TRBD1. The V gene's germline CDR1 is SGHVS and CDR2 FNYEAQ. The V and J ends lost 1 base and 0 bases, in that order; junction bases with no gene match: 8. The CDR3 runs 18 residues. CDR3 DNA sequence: TGTGCCAGCAGCTTAGAGGCAGGGGGCTACTATAGCAATCAGCCCCAGCATTTT. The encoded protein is CASSLEAGGYYSNQPQHF.

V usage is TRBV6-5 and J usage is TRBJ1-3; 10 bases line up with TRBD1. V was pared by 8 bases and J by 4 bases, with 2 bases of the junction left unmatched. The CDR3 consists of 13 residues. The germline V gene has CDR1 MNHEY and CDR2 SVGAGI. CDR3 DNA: TGTGCCAGCCGACAGGGGGCGGGAAACACCATATATTTT. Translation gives CASRQGAGNTIYF.

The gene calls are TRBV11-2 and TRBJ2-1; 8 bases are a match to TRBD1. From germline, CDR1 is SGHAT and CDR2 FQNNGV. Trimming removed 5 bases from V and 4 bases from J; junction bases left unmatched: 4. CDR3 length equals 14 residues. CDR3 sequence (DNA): TGTGCCAGCAGCCAAAGGACAGGGTACAATGAGCAGTTCTTC. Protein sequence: CASSQRTGYNEQFF.

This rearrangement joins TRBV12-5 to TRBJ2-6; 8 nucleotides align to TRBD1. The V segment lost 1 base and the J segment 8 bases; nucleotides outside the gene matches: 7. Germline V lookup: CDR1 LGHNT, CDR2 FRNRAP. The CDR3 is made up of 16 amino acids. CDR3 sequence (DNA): TGTGCTAGTGGTTTGGCGGGGACAGGTATCCCCAACGTCCTGACTTTC. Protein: CASGLAGTGIPNVLTF.

The CDR3 reads CASSLVSGFSTDTQYF. The CDR3 coding sequence is TGTGCCAGCAGCTTAGTGTCCGGGTTTAGCACAGATACGCAGTATTTT. The rearrangement joins TRBV7-6 to TRBJ2-3; no clear D gene. The CDR3 runs to 16 residues. Germline V gene sequence: CDR1 SGHVS, CDR2 FNYEAQ. V lost 1 base and J lost 0, with 11 bases in between.

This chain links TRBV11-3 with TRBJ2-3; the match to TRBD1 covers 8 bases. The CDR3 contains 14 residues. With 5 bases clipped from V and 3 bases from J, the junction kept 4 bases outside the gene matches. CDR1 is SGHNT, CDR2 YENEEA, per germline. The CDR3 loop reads CASSTGGFTDTQYF. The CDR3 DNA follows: TGTGCCAGCAGCACAGGGGGTTTTACAGATACGCAGTATTTT.